This TCR beta chain emerged from a study of response to subunit inactivated influenza vaccine. This clonotype was seen at least ten times. The junction had 13 bases not matched to a gene; V was cut back by 7 bases and J by 6 bases. CDR1 and CDR2 from the germline V gene are MNHEY and SVGAGI. This CDR3 comprises 16 residues. TCRdb itself ran the RT-PCR reads through MiXCR, one entry per CDR3 protein. The sample lists over 400,000 distinct CDR3 sequences, 9.5% to 13% occurring once. The chain carries TRBV6-5 and TRBJ1-5, with 9 bases that match TRBD1. The sequence was collected from a man aged 50 to 60 who received an inactivated influenza vaccine. The specimen was PBMCs from blood, collected 45 days after vaccination. As DNA, the CDR3 is TGTGCCAGCATTTCCCGGGACAGGGTTGGCGGTCAGCCCCAGCATTTT. Translating it yields CASISRDRVGGQPQHF.